The clone carrying this TCR beta chain was observed once. Its antigen is unidentified. Other DNA sequences in this specimen translate into the identical CDR3. The source of the sample is a study of cytomegalovirus exposure and HLA in healthy donors. On the study more broadly: Clustering assigned about 76% of the approximately 390 genotyped donors to the Caucasian-associated ancestry cluster. Study observations and caveats: TCR beta sequences reportedly predicted most subjects' HLA-A and HLA-B alleles accurately.

PCR employed 60 Vbeta and 13 Jbeta primers. Study processing details: Later, tens of millions of unique TCR beta chains were counted in an analysis, and some 10 million of them were shared. The method was immunoSEQ multiplex PCR; TCRdb's version includes in-frame clones alone and lacks a portion of them. V, J and clone size were drawn from that table, and D and trimming were deduced from the DNA. The sample has some 170,000 clones, more than 65% seen once. It was healthy bone marrow donors who served as donors. The TCR was taken from a man between 18 and 29 years old in good health and CMV-seropositive. Sequencing input: PBMCs.

The CDR3: CASSPGQGNSPLHF. DNA of the CDR3: TGCGCCAGCAGCCCCGGACAGGGAAATTCACCCCTCCACTTT. This chain links TRBV5-1 with TRBJ1-6, with 8 bases that match TRBD1. The CDR3 sequence is 14 residues long. After removal of 4 bases from V and 7 bases from J, the junction contained 4 bases not matched to a gene. Per germline, CDR1 SGHRS and CDR2 YFSETQ.